This T cell receptor beta chain was captured in a study of shared clonotypes between healthy human individuals (dated by TCRdb to 2019 to 2021). Study-level background: Three men and two women, aged 18 to 49 years, made up the cohort. For each donor, CD4 naive and CD4 memory were each given three plates, CD8 naive was given two plates, and CD8 memory was given one plate. The study deeply sequenced blood TCR repertoires of several healthy adults to estimate repertoire size and the extent of clonotype sharing between individuals. To increase sequencing depth and limit assay-specific biases, TCR repertoire library preparation and sequencing were carried out by different laboratories using diverse techniques. Leukapheresis yielded between about 0.85 and 10 billion PBMCs per donor.

The donors were healthy, HIV-negative adults with no recently reported acute infections or vaccinations. Every donor was a Caucasian adult living in Nashville, Tennessee, USA. CD4+ T cells were enriched through magnetic negative selection, after which naive cells were positively selected on CD45RA and the remaining negative fraction served as the memory subset. After blood collection by leukapheresis, PBMCs were isolated using Ficoll-Histopaque density gradient centrifugation and then cryopreserved in the vapor phase of liquid nitrogen. Analytical flow cytometry was used to check the purity and quantity of each magnetically sorted T cell population. Each sorted fraction had its genomic DNA isolated and then quantified by UV absorbance on a Nanodrop 2000c. Looking up the germline V gene (reference sequence) yields CDR1 DFQATT and CDR2 SNEGSKA. Deletion took 7 bases off V and 2 bases off J, with a span of 9 bases between the germline ends. Counted from cysteine to phenylalanine, this CDR3 has 11 amino acids. Solely the CDR3 DNA is kept, with 33 bases framed from the first base.

Using the deep immunoSEQ assay, multiplex PCR amplified TCR CDR3 regions from genomic DNA. Genomic DNA extracted from each cell subset was distributed evenly over all wells of several immunoSEQ 96-well plates, and each plate served as one replicate. For sorted subsets, approximately 190 ng of genomic DNA, equivalent to around 31,000 T cell genomes, went into each replicate PCR. Purified libraries were quantified with a Qubit 3.0 fluorometer, sized on a Bioanalyzer 2100, and re-quantified with the KAPA Library Quantification kit. Every immunoSEQ 96-well plate was sequenced on a dedicated single-read 150-cycle Illumina NextSeq 550 flow cell. Processing in the source paper ran as follows. Because the immunoSEQ output included only junctional sequences and no quality scores, the filtering could not be the same as the filtering used for full-length reads. To assign V/J genes and CDR3, sequences were annotated using PyIR, a Python wrapper for IgBLAST v1.9, with IMGT germline references. Reads with weak V/J assignments (E-value above 1e-6), missing CDR3, stop codons, out-of-frame junctions, or ambiguous translated residues were removed. A V3J clonotype was defined by an identical inferred V gene, J gene, and CDR3 amino acid sequence. Percentage overlap between repertoires was computed as shared unique clonotypes divided by the size of the smaller repertoire. RTK rarefaction, the Chao1 estimator, and Recon v2.1 estimates of unobserved clonotypes were used to assess repertoire richness. OLGA was used to compute generation probabilities for all TCRbeta clonotypes that the gDNA method yielded from a handful of donors. TCRdb obtained this table from immuneACCESS and retained in-frame rearrangements with V and J assigned. These tables miss some clones; where compared with another copy, unresolved V genes account for less than half of the shortfall, and the remainder is unexplained. V and J calls and clone size come straight from that table; D and trimming were deduced from the DNA. Within this sample are 2 million to 2.5 million clones, with around 95% of them counted one time only. The ten largest clonotypes hold roughly 0.13% of the sample.

Overall study outcomes, separate from this receptor: Naive subsets generally had larger estimated clonotype richness than memory subsets did. Higher generation probabilities were observed for clonotypes shared by all four sorted-subset donors than for non-shared clonotypes. Even with the large sequencing depth, rarefaction of the sorted-subset datasets indicated that sequencing was incomplete. Sampling was limited to blood, and TCR repertoires in tissue likely differ from TCR repertoires in blood. Because the study included only a small number of donors, the genetic and exposure-history diversity represented was limited. Around 5.4% of naive CD4, 3% to 3.5% of naive CD8, about 2.1% of memory CD4, and around 0.42% of memory CD8 clonotypes were shared across several donors. Based on pairwise subsampling, the degree of clonotype sharing among donors was expected to be affected by sequencing depth.

About this clone itself: Its antigen is unknown. Per-base qualities were not stored, and no clone one base away is much larger.

The receptor's source is a man younger than 35 in good health. Sequenced: naive CD4+ T cells sorted from blood. The sample's cell subset or site label, decoded: CD45RA+ positively selected. This chain joins TRBV20-1 to TRBJ2-7; the D gene identity is not certain. CDR3 loop: CSVIDPYEQYF. The DNA sequence reads TGCAGTGTTATTGACCCCTACGAGCAGTACTTC.